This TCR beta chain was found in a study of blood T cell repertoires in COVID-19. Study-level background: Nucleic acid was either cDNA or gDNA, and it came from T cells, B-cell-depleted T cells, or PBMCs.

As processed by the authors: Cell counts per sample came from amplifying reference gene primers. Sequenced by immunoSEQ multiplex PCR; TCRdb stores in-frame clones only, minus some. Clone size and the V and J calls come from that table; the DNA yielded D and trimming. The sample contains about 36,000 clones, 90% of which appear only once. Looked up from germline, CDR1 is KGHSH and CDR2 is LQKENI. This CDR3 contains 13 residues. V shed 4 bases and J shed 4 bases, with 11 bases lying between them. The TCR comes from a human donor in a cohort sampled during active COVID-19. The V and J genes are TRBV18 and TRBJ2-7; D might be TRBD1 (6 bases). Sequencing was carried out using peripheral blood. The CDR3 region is CASSLDSLYEQYF. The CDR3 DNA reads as TGTGCCAGCTCACTGGACAGCCTATACGAGCAGTACTTC.